These 3 T cell receptor beta chains were sequenced from one sample in a study of T-cell reconstitution after alpha-beta-depleted transplantation in children. Preparation of the TCRbeta library used unique molecular identifiers. TCRdb fed the PCR reads into MiXCR, producing one record per CDR3 protein. The sample has approximately 980,000 distinct CDR3 sequences, 25% to 35% seen once. The specimen was PBMCs, mostly from graft donor cells, collected 360 days after TCRalphabeta/CD19-depleted stem cell transplant. Every receptor here comes from a boy younger than two who had a stem cell transplant for SCID, so the T cells may come from the graft donor.

The table lists this clonotype with a few counts. This sequence joins TRBV12-3 or TRBV12-4 and TRBJ2-3; the D call may be TRBD1 or TRBD2 (5 bases each). The germline V and J ends were trimmed by 3 bases and 0 bases, with 31 bases remaining between them. This CDR3 has 22 amino acids. CDR3 in DNA: TGTGCCAGCAGTTTTCCCAGCGATGGCAGCCCCCTGGGGACCTCTAGCACAGATACGCAGTATTTT. Its translation is CASSFPSDGSPLGTSSTDTQYF.

The chain employs TRBV29-1 and TRBJ2-1; D possibly corresponds to TRBD1 (6 bases). This CDR3 contains 15 residues. V lost 0 bases to trimming and J lost 3 bases, with 12 bases between them. CDR1 SQVTM and CDR2 ANQGSEA come from the germline V gene. The CDR3 loop is CSVEDPQGHYNEQFF. The DNA for the CDR3 is TGCAGCGTTGAAGATCCCCAGGGGCACTACAATGAGCAGTTCTTC.

The V call is TRBV4-1, the J call TRBJ2-7; D unclear. Germline CDR1 and CDR2: MGHRA and YSYEKL. The CDR3 is 12 residues long. V shed 3 bases and J shed 3 bases, with 6 bases lying between them. This chain's CDR3 is CASSHDLYEQYF. As DNA, the CDR3 is TGCGCCAGCAGCCATGATCTCTACGAGCAGTACTTC.